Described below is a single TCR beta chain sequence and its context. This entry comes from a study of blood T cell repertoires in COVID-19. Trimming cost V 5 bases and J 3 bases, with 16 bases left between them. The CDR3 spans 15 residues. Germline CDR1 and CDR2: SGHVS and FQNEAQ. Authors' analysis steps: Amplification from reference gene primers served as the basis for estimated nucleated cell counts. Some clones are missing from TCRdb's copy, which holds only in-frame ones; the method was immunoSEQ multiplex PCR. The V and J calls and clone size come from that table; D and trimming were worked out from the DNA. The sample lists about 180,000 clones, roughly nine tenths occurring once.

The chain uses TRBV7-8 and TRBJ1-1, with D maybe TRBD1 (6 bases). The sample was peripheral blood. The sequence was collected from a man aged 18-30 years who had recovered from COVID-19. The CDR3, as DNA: TGTGCCAGCAGCCCCCGGGGGGGGGCCGACACTGAAGCTTTCTTT. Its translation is CASSPRGGADTEAFF.